A selection of T cell receptor beta chains follows, all from one sample in a study of blood T cell repertoires in COVID-19. Only in-frame clones appear in the TCRdb table, and some are missing; sequencing was by immunoSEQ multiplex PCR. The table records around 250,000 clones, roughly 87% of them present only once. Sequencing was done on a sample of peripheral blood. The receptor source for this set is a woman in her forties who had recovered from COVID-19. CDR3s include the opening cysteine and the closing phenylalanine or tryptophan. D genes are given only for firm matches. Size values are once, few and many counts, or a class for expanded clones, and some rows have none.

D,J,length,V,size,CDR3,DNA
TRBD1,TRBJ1-4,13,TRBV5-4,-,CASSVQGNEKLFF,TGTGCCAGCAGTGTACAGGGGAATGAAAAACTGTTTTTT
-,TRBJ2-3,13,TRBV19,-,CASSISSPDTQYF,TGTGCCAGTAGTATCTCCTCCCCAGATACGCAGTATTTT
-,TRBJ1-5,14,TRBV28,-,CASSLAGEGQPQHF,TGTGCCAGCAGTTTGGCCGGAGAAGGTCAGCCCCAGCATTTT
-,TRBJ1-1,12,TRBV7-9,-,CASSLDGSLAFF,TGTGCCAGCAGCTTAGATGGCAGTCTAGCTTTCTTT
TRBD1,TRBJ2-6,19,TRBV6-2/TRBV6-3,-,CASSRTTGQGASGANVLTF,TGTGCCAGCAGCCGAACGACCGGACAGGGGGCCTCTGGGGCCAACGTCCTGACTTTC
-,TRBJ1-4,15,TRBV5-5,-,CASSSPGAGNEKLFF,TGTGCCAGCAGCTCCCCTGGGGCAGGGAATGAAAAACTGTTTTTT
-,TRBJ2-1,14,TRBV28,-,CASKGGGANNEQFF,TGTGCCAGCAAAGGGGGCGGGGCAAACAATGAGCAGTTCTTC
-,TRBJ1-2,13,TRBV5-4,-,CASSPEQGWGYTF,TGTGCCAGCAGCCCCGAACAGGGTTGGGGCTACACCTTC
-,TRBJ1-2,11,TRBV7-9,few,CASSLTDGYTF,TGTGCCAGCAGCTTGACAGATGGCTACACCTTC
TRBD1,TRBJ2-5,15,TRBV25-1,-,CASSEYRGQTETQYF,TGTGCCAGCAGTGAATATCGGGGACAGACCGAGACCCAGTACTTC
-,TRBJ1-4,16,TRBV7-6,-,CASSLGAARGLEGLFF,TGTGCCAGCAGCTTAGGGGCTGCCAGAGGGTTAGAAGGACTGTTTTTT
TRBD1,TRBJ2-6,16,TRBV7-9,once,CASSLGQGVRANVLTF,TGTGCCAGCAGCCTGGGACAGGGTGTTAGGGCCAACGTCCTGACTTTC
TRBD1,TRBJ1-6,18,TRBV15,-,CATSRDSSPGTVNSPLHF,TGTGCCACCAGCAGAGATAGTTCGCCCGGGACAGTTAATTCACCCCTCCACTTT
TRBD1,TRBJ2-1,15,TRBV18,-,CASSRDRGPYNEQFF,TGTGCCAGCTCACGCGACAGGGGCCCCTACAATGAGCAGTTCTTC
-,TRBJ2-1,15,TRBV3-1/TRBV3-2,-,CASSREGGPYNEQFF,TGTGCCAGCAGCCGGGAGGGGGGCCCGTACAATGAGCAGTTCTTC
-,TRBJ1-1,12,TRBV12-3/TRBV12-4,-,CASSFYRTEAFF,TGTGCCAGCAGTTTTTACCGGACTGAAGCTTTCTTT
-,TRBJ1-5,17,TRBV28,-,CASSSSGRLDSNQPQHF,TGTGCCAGCAGTTCGTCAGGGAGGCTGGATAGCAATCAGCCCCAGCATTTT
-,TRBJ2-4,13,TRBV5-4,-,CASSLRGRDIQYF,TGTGCCAGCAGCTTACGAGGGCGGGACATTCAGTACTTC
TRBD2,TRBJ2-7,19,TRBV4-1,-,CASSHLVETSGGVSYEQYF,TGCGCCAGCAGCCACCTGGTTGAGACTAGCGGGGGTGTATCCTACGAGCAGTACTTC
TRBD1,TRBJ1-2,17,TRBV3-1/TRBV3-2,-,CASSQDGTGWVGRGYTF,TGTGCCAGCAGCCAAGATGGGACAGGCTGGGTGGGTCGCGGCTACACCTTC
TRBD2,TRBJ2-5,14,TRBV6-5,-,CASRGLANQETQYF,TGTGCCAGCAGGGGACTAGCAAACCAAGAGACCCAGTACTTC
TRBD1,TRBJ2-5,14,TRBV28,-,CASSTGQFQETQYF,TGTGCCAGCAGTACGGGACAGTTTCAAGAGACCCAGTACTTC
TRBD1,TRBJ1-5,20,TRBV4-2,-,CAGAKISEHRGLLSNQPQHF,TGTGCCGGAGCCAAGATAAGTGAACACAGGGGGCTCCTAAGCAATCAGCCCCAGCATTTT
-,TRBJ2-2,17,TRBV7-2,-,CASSTRARGGGGGELFF,TGTGCCAGCAGCACACGAGCCCGAGGGGGGGGTGGCGGGGAGCTGTTTTTT
TRBD2,TRBJ2-3,16,TRBV5-1,-,CASSLVRGRAGDTQYF,TGCGCCAGCAGCTTGGTCCGCGGGAGGGCCGGAGATACGCAGTATTTT
-,TRBJ2-5,15,TRBV24-1,-,CATSLAEPGKETQYF,TGTGCCACCAGTCTCGCAGAACCAGGGAAAGAGACCCAGTACTTC
TRBD1,TRBJ1-1,14,TRBV19,-,CASRIRGWDTEAFF,TGTGCCAGTAGAATCAGGGGGTGGGACACTGAAGCTTTCTTT
TRBD2,TRBJ2-3,20,TRBV24-1,-,CATSETGLAGGSLGADTQYF,TGTGCCACCAGTGAAACAGGACTAGCGGGGGGATCCCTCGGGGCAGATACGCAGTATTTT
-,TRBJ2-3,12,TRBV6-5,-,CASRTQGDTQYF,TGTGCCAGCAGGACGCAGGGAGATACGCAGTATTTT
TRBD2,TRBJ2-1,17,TRBV7-9,-,CASSLRASGTSYNEQFF,TGTGCCAGCAGCTTAAGGGCTAGCGGAACGTCCTACAATGAGCAGTTCTTC
-,TRBJ2-1,14,TRBV30,-,CAWNTGSSYNEQFF,TGTGCCTGGAATACGGGGAGCTCCTACAATGAGCAGTTCTTC
-,TRBJ2-1,9,TRBV6-6,-,CASGHEQFF,TGTGCCAGCGGCCATGAGCAGTTCTTC
TRBD1,TRBJ2-1,17,TRBV5-1,-,CASSPNPPGQGENEQFF,TGCGCCAGCAGCCCGAACCCCCCGGGACAGGGGGAAAATGAGCAGTTCTTC
TRBD2,TRBJ2-1,15,TRBV7-9,few,CASTSSAGAGDEQFF,TGTGCCAGCACCTCTTCGGCGGGAGCCGGCGATGAGCAGTTCTTC
TRBD1,TRBJ1-5,16,TRBV2,-,CASRGFGDRSNQPQHF,TGTGCCAGCAGAGGTTTTGGGGACAGGAGCAATCAGCCCCAGCATTTT